The clone carrying this T cell receptor (beta chain) was observed many times. What it binds is unknown. The CDR3 consists of 14 residues. The V and J ends lost 5 bases and 2 bases, in that order; junction bases with no gene match: 5. In germline, CDR1 is SGHNT, CDR2 YENEEA. Through Arm-PCR of CDR3 regions and iRepertoire HTBI primers, TCR beta libraries were built. TCRdb independently ran MiXCR on the multiplex PCR reads; one entry per CDR3 protein. The table has about 220,000 distinct CDR3 sequences, approximately 19% seen once; the top ten hold approximately 12%. Time point reported: newly diagnosed GD, antithyroid drugs for less than 3 months. PBMC RNA served as the TCR library source. Collection of peripheral blood (roughly 9 milliliters) was done using EDTA tubes. The data were taken from a study of regulatory T cells in long-lasting Graves disease. Broader study findings: Persistent disease favored TRBV28, TRBJ1-2 and TRBJ2-5.

The sample was also reused in another study, on T cells in Graves' hyperthyroidism and ophthalmopathy. That publication notes: The HTBI set primed first-round TCR CDR3 RT-PCR. The model's output predicted ophthalmopathy at a median of roughly 6.9 months prior to onset.

This sequence originates from a woman in her thirties with Graves disease. The rearrangement links TRBV11-3 to TRBJ2-5, with 7 bases that match TRBD1. The specimen was peripheral blood mononuclear cells (PBMCs), collected at new diagnosis, from a patient treated with antithyroid drugs. In DNA, the CDR3 is TGTGCCAGCAGCCACCGGGACAGTCAAGAGACCCAGTACTTC. Translation: CASSHRDSQETQYF.